This TCR beta chain was sequenced for a study of T cells in localized non-small cell lung cancer. The data were produced by immunoSEQ multiplex PCR, yet TCRdb's version contains in-frame clones alone and is incomplete. The sample consists of 90,000 or so clones, about 91% of them appearing once. The CDR3 totals 13 residues. The V gene lost 7 bases and the J gene lost 3 bases, with 15 bases spanning the gap. Germline assignment: CDR1 SQVTM and CDR2 ANQGSEA. The rearrangement uses TRBV29-1 and TRBJ1-1; TRBD1 might be the D (6 bases). The sequence was collected from a man between 40 and 75 years old with stage I squamous cell lung carcinoma. Sequences were derived from peripheral blood, sampled before any cancer treatment. CDR3 sequence: CSGEGGVDTEAFF. In DNA form, the CDR3 reads TGCAGCGGAGAGGGGGGCGTGGACACTGAAGCTTTCTTT.